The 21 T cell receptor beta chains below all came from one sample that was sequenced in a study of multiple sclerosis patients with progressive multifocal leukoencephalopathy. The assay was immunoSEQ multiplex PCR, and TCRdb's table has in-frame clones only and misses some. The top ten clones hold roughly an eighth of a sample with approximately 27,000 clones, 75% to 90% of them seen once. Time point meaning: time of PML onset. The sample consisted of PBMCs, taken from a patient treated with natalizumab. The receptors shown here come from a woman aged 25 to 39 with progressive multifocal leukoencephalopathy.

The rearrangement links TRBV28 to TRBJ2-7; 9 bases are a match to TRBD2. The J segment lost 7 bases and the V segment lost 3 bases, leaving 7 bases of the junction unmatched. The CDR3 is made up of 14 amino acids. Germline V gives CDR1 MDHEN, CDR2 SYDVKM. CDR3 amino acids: CASSFLAGSPEQYF. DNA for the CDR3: TGTGCCAGCAGTTTCCTAGCGGGGTCTCCGGAGCAGTACTTC. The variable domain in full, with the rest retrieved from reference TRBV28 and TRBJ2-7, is DVKVTQSSRYLVKRTGEKVFLECVQDMDHENMFWYRQDPGLGLRLIYFSYDVKMKEKGDIPEGYSVSREKKERFSLILESASTNQTSMYLCASSFLAGSPEQYFGPGTRLTVT.

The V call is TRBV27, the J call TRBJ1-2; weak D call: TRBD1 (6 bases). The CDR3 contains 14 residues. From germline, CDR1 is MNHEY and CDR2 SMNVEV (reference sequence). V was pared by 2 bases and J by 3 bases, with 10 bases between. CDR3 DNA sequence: TGTGCCAGCAGTTTAATCGCAGGGGACTATGGCTACACCTTC. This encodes CASSLIAGDYGYTF.

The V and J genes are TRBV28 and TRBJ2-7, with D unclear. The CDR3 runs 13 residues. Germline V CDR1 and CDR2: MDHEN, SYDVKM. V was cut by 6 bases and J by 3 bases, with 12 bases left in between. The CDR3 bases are TGTGCCAGCAGACCTACAGTGAGCTACGAGCAGTACTTC. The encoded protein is CASRPTVSYEQYF.

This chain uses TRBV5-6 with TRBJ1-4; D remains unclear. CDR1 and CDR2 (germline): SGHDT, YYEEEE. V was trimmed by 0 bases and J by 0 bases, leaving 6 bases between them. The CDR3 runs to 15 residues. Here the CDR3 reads CASSLVGATNEKLFF. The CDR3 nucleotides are TGTGCCAGCAGCTTGGTCGGTGCAACTAATGAAAAACTGTTTTTT. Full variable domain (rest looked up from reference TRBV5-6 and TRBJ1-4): DAGVTQSPTHLIKTRGQQVTLRCSPKSGHDTVSWYQQALGQGPQFIFQYYEEEERQRGNFPDRFSGHQFPNYSSELNVNALLLGDSALYLCASSLVGATNEKLFFGSGTQLSVL.

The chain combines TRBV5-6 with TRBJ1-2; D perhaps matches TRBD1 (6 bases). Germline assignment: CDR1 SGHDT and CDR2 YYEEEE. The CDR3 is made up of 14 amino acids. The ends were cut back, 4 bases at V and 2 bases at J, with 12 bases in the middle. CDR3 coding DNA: TGTGCCAGCAGCCTGACAGGCTTCAACTATGGCTACACCTTC. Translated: CASSLTGFNYGYTF.

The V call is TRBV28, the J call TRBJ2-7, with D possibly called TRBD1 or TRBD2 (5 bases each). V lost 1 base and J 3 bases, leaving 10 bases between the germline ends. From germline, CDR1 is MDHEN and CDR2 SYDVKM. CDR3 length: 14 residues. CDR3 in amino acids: CASSLFGTNYEQYF. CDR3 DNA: TGTGCCAGCAGTTTATTTGGGACGAACTACGAGCAGTACTTC. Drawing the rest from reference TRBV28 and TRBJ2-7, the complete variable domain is DVKVTQSSRYLVKRTGEKVFLECVQDMDHENMFWYRQDPGLGLRLIYFSYDVKMKEKGDIPEGYSVSREKKERFSLILESASTNQTSMYLCASSLFGTNYEQYFGPGTRLTVT.

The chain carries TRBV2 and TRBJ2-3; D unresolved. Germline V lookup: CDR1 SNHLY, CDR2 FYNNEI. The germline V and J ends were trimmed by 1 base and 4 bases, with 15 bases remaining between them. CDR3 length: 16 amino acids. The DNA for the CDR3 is TGTGCCAGCAGTGAAGTGGGGATTGCAAGTCCAGATACGCAGTATTTT. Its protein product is CASSEVGIASPDTQYF.

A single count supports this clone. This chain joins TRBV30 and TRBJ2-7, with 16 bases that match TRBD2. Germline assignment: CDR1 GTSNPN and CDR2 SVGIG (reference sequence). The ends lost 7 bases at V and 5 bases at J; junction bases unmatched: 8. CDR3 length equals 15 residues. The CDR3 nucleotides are TGTGCCTCCGGGACTAGCGGGAGGGCTCCCCACGAGCAGTACTTC. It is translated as CASGTSGRAPHEQYF.

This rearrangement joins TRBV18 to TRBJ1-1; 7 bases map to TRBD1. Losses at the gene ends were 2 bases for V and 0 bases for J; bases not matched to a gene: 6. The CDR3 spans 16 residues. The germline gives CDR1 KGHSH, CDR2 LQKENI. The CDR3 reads CASSPIEGAMNTEAFF. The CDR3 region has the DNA TGTGCCAGCTCACCAATTGAGGGGGCGATGAACACTGAAGCTTTCTTT. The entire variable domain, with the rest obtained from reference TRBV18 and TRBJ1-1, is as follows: NAGVMQNPRHLVRRRGQEARLRCSPMKGHSHVYWYRQLPEEGLKFMVYLQKENIIDESGMPKERFSAEFPKEGPSILRIQQVVRGDSAAYFCASSPIEGAMNTEAFFGQGTRLTVV.

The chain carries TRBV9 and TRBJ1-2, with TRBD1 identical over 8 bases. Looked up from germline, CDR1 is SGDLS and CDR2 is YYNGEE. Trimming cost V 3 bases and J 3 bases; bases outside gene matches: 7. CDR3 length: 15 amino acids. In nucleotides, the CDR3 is TGTGCCAGCAGCGGGAGGACAGGGCGCGACTATGGCTACACCTTC. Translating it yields CASSGRTGRDYGYTF.

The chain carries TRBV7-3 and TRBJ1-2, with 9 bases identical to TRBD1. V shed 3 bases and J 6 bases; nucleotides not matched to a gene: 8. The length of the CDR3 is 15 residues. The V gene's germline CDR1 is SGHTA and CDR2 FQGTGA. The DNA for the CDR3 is TGTGCCAGCAGCTTGGCAACCGGGACAGGGCATGGCTACACCTTC. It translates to CASSLATGTGHGYTF.

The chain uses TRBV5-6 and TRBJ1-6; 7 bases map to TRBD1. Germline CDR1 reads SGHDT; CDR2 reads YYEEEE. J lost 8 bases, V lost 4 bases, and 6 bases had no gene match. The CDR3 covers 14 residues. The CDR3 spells CASSDRAFYSPLHF. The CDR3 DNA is TGTGCCAGCAGCGACAGGGCCTTCTATTCACCCCTCCACTTT.

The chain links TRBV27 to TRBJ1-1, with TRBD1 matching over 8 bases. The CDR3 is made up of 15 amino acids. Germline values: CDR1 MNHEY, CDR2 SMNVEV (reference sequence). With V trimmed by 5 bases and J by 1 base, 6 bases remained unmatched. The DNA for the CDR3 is TGTGCCAGCAGTCTCGTACAGGGGGAGAACACTGAAGCTTTCTTT. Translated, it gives CASSLVQGENTEAFF.

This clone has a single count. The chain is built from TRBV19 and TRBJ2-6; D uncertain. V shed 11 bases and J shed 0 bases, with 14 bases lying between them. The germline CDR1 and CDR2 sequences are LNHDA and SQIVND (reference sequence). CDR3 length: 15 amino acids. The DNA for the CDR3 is TGTGCCGCACAGCCGTACCACTCTGGGGCCAACGTCCTGACTTTC. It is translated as CAAQPYHSGANVLTF.

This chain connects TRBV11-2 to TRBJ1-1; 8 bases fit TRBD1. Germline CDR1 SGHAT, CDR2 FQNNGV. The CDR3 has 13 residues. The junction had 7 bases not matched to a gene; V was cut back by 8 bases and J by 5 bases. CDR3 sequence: CASLQGAITEAFF. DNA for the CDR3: TGTGCCAGCCTTCAGGGGGCGATAACTGAAGCTTTCTTT.

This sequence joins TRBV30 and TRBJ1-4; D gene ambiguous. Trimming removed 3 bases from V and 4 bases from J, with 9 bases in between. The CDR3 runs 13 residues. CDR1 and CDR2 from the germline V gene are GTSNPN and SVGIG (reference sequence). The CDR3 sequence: CAWRRQHNEKLFF. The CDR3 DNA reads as TGTGCCTGGAGACGCCAGCATAATGAAAAACTGTTTTTT.

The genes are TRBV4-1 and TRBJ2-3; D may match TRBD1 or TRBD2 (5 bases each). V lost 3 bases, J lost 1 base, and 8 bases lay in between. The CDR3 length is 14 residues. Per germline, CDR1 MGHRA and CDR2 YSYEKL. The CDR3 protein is CASSHGGRTDTQYF. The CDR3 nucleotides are TGCGCCAGCAGCCATGGGGGACGCACAGATACGCAGTATTTT.

In nucleotides, the CDR3 is TGTGCCAGCAGCCAGCAGGGGCCGACTCAGCCCCAGCATTTT. Translation gives CASSQQGPTQPQHF. The chain recombines TRBV28 with TRBJ1-5, with a weak D call TRBD1 (6 bases). The CDR3 extends over 14 amino acids. The germline V gene encodes CDR1 MDHEN and CDR2 SYDVKM. Trimming pared 6 bases from V and 6 bases from J, leaving 15 bases between.

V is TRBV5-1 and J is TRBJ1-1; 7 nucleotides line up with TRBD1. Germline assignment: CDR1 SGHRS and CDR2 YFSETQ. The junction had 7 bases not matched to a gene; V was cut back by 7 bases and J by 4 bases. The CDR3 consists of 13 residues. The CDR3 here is CASRQQGTTEAFF. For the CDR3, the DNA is TGCGCCAGCCGACAACAGGGGACCACTGAAGCTTTCTTT.

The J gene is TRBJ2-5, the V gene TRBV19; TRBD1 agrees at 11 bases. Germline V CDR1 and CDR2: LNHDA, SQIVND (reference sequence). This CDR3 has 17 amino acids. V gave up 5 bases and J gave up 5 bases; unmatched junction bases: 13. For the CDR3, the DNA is TGTGCCAGTAGTTCGCCGCGGACAGGGGGCGCGTTCGAGACCCAGTACTTC. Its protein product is CASSSPRTGGAFETQYF.

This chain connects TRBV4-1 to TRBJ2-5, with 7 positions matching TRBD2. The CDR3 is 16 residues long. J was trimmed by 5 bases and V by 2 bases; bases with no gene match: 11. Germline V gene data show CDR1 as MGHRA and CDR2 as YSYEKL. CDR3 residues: CASSQPWTGGMETQYF. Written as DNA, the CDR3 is TGCGCCAGCAGCCAACCTTGGACGGGGGGTATGGAGACCCAGTACTTC.